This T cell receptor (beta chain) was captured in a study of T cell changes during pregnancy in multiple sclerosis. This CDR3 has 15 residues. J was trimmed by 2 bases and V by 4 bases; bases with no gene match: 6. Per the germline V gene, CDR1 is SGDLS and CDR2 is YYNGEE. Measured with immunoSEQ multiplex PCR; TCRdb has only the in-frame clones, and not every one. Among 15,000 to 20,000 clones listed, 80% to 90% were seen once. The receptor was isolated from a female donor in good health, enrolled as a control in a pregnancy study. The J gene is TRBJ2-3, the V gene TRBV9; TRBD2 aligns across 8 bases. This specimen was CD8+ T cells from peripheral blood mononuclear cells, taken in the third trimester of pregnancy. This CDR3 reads CASSPYGGATDTQYF. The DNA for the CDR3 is TGTGCCAGCAGCCCCTACGGGGGGGCCACAGATACGCAGTATTTT.